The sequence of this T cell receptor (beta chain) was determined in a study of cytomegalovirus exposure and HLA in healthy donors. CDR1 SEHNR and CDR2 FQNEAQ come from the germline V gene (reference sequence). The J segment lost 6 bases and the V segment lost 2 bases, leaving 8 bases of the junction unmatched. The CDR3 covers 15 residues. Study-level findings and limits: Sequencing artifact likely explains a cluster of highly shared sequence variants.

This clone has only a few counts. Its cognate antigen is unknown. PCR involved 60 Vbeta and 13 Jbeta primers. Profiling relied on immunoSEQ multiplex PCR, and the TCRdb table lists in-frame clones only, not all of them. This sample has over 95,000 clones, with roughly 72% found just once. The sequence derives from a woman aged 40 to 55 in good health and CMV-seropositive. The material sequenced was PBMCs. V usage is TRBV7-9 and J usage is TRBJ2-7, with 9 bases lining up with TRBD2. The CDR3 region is CASSLKNSGRSEQYF. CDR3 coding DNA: TGTGCCAGCAGCTTAAAAAACAGCGGGAGGAGCGAGCAGTACTTC.